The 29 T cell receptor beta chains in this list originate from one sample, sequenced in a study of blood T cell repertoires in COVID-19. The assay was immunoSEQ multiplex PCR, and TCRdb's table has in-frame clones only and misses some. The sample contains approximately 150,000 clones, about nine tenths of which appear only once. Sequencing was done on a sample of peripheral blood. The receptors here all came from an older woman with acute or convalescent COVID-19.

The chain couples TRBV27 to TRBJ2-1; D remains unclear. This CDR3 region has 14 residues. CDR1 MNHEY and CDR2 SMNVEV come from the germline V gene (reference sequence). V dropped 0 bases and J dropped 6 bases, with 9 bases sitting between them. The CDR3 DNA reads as TGTGCCAGCAGTTTATCGGGCCTATTCAATGAGCAGTTCTTC. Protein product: CASSLSGLFNEQFF.

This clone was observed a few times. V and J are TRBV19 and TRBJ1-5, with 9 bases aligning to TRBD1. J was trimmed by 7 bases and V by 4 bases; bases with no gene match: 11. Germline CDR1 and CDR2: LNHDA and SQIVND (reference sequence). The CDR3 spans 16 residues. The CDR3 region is CASSRPGTGLGQPQHF. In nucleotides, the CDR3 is TGTGCCAGTAGTAGGCCCGGGACAGGGTTGGGGCAGCCCCAGCATTTT.

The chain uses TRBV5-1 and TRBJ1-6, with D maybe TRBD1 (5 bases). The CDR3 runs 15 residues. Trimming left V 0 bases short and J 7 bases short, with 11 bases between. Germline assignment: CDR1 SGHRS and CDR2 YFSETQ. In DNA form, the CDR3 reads TGCGCCAGCAGCTTGGGCCAGGGTGCGAATTCACCCCTCCACTTT. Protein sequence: CASSLGQGANSPLHF.

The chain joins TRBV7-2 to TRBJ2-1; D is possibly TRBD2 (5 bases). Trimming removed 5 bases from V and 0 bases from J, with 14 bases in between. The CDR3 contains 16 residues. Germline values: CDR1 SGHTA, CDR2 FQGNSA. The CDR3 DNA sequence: TGTGCCAGCAGCAAAGCGGTTGACGGCTCCTACAATGAGCAGTTCTTC. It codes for CASSKAVDGSYNEQFF. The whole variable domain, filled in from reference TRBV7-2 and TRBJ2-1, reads GAGVSQSPSNKVTEKGKDVELRCDPISGHTALYWYRQSLGQGLEFLIYFQGNSAPDKSGLPSDRFSAERTGGSVSTLTIQRTQQEDSAVYLCASSKAVDGSYNEQFFGPGTRLTVL.

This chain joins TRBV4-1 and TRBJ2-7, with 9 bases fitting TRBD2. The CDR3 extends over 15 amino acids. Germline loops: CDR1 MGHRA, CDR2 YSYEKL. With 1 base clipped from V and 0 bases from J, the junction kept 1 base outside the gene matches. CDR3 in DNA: TGCGCCAGCAGCCAAGGTAGCGGGAGCTCCTACGAGCAGTACTTC. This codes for CASSQGSGSSYEQYF.

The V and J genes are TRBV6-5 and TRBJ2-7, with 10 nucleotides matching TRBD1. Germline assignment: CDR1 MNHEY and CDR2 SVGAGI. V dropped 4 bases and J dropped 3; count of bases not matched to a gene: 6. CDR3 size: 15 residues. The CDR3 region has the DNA TGTGCCAGCAGTTCCCTGGACAGGGGGATCTACGAGCAGTACTTC. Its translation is CASSSLDRGIYEQYF.

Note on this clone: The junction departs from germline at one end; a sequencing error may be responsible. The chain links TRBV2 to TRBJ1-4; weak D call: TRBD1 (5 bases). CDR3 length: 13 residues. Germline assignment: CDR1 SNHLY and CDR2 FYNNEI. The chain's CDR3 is CASIADGGGKLFF. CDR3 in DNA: TGTGCAAGCATCGCCGATGGGGGGGGAAAACTGTTTTTT. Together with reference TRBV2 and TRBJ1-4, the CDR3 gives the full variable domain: EPEVTQTPSHQVTQMGQEVILRCVPISNHLYFYWYRQILGQKVEFLVSFYNNEISEKSEIFDDQFSVERPDGSNFTLKIRSTKLEDSAMYFCASIADGGGKLFFGSGTQLSVL.

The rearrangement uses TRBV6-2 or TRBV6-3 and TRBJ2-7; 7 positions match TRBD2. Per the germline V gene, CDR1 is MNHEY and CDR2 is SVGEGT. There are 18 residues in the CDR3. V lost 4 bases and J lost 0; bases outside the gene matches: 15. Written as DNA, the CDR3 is TGTGCCAGCAGTTCCCGACTCTTCATAACGGGAGGCTCCTACGAGCAGTACTTC. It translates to CASSSRLFITGGSYEQYF.

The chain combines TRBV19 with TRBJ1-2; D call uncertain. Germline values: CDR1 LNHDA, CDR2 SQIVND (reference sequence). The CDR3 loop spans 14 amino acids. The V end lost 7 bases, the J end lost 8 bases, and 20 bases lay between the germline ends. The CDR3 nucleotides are TGTGCCAGTACCCTTGAGCCCGCTAATTCCGGCTACACCTTC. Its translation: CASTLEPANSGYTF.

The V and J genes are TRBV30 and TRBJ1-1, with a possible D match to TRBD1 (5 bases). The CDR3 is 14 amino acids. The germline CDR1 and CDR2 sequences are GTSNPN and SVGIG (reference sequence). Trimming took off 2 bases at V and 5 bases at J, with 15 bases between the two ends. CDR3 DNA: TGTGCCTGGAGTTCGGCGGGGGGTTGGACTGAAGCTTTCTTT. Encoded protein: CAWSSAGGWTEAFF.

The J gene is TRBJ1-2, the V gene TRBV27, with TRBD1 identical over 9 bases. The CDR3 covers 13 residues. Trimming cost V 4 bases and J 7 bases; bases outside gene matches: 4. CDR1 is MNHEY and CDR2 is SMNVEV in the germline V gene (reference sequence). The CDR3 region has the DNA TGTGCCAGCAGTTCCAACAGGGGGCTTGGCTACACCTTC. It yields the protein CASSSNRGLGYTF.

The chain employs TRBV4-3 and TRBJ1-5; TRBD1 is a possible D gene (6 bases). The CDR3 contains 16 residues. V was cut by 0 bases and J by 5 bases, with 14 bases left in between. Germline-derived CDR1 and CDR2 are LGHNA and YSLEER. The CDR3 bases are TGCGCCAGCAGCCAAGATTCACAGGGTAACTATCAGCCCCAGCATTTT. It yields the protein CASSQDSQGNYQPQHF.

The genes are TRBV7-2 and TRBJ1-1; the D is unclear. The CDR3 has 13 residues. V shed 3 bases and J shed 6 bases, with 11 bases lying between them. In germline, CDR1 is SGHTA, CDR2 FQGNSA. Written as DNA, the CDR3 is TGTGCCAGCAGCTTTGTGGGCTATCCTGAAGCTTTCTTT. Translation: CASSFVGYPEAFF.

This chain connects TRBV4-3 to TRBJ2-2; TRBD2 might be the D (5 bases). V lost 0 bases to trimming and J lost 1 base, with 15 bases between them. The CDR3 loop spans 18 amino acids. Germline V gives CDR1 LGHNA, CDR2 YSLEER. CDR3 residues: CASSQDLGSGQNTGELFF. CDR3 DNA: TGCGCCAGCAGCCAAGATCTAGGGAGCGGTCAGAACACCGGGGAGCTGTTTTTT.

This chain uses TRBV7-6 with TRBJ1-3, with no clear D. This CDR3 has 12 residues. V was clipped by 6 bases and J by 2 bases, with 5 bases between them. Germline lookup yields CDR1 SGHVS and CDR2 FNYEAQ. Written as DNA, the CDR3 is TGTGCCAGCAGGAGTACTGGAAACACCATATATTTT. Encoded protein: CASRSTGNTIYF. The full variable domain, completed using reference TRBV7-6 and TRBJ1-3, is GAGVSQSPRYKVTKRGQDVALRCDPISGHVSLYWYRQALGQGPEFLTYFNYEAQQDKSGLPNDRFSAERPEGSISTLTIQRTEQRDSAMYRCASRSTGNTIYFGEGSWLTVV.

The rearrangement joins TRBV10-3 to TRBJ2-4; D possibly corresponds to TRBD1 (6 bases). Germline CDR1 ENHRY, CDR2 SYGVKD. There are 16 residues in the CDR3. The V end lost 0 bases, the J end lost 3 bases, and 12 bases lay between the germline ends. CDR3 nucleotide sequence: TGTGCCATCAGTGAGTCGCAGGGGACGGGCAAAAACATTCAGTACTTC. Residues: CAISESQGTGKNIQYF.

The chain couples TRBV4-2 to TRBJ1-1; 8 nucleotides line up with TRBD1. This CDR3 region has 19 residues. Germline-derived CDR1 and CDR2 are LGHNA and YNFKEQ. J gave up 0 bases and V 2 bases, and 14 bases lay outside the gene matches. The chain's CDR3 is CASSQNSRTGRVLNTEAFF. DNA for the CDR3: TGTGCCAGCAGCCAAAATTCCAGGACAGGGCGCGTCTTGAACACTGAAGCTTTCTTT.

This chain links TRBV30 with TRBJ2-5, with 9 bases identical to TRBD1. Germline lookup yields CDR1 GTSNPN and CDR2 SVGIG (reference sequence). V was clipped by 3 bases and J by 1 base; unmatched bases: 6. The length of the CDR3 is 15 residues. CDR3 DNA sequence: TGTGCCTGGAGGTCGGGACAGGGCTTCCAAGAGACCCAGTACTTC. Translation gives CAWRSGQGFQETQYF.

In DNA form, the CDR3 reads TGCGCCAGCAGCTTCTCGGCAGGGGGCGATGCCAAACTGTTTTTT. It is translated as CASSFSAGGDAKLFF. The chain combines TRBV5-1 with TRBJ1-4; the match to TRBD1 covers 8 bases. V was pared by 2 bases and J by 11 bases, with 11 bases of the junction left unmatched. Germline lookup yields CDR1 SGHRS and CDR2 YFSETQ. This CDR3 contains 15 residues.

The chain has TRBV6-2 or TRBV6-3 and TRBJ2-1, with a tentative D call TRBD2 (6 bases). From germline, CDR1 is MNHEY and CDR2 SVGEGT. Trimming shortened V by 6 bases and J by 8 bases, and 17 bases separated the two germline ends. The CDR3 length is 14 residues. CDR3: CASSKYRESDEQFF. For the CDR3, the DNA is TGTGCCAGCAGCAAATACCGGGAGAGTGATGAGCAGTTCTTC.

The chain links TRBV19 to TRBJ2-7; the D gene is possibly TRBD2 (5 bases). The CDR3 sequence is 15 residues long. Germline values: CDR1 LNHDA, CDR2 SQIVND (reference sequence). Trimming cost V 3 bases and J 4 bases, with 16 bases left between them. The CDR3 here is CASSIGMRGQYEQYF. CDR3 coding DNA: TGTGCCAGTAGTATCGGTATGCGCGGGCAATACGAGCAGTACTTC. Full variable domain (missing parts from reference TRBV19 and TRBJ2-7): DGGITQSPKYLFRKEGQNVTLSCEQNLNHDAMYWYRQDPGQGLRLIYYSQIVNDFQKGDIAEGYSVSREKKESFPLTVTSAQKNPTAFYLCASSIGMRGQYEQYFGPGTRLTVT.

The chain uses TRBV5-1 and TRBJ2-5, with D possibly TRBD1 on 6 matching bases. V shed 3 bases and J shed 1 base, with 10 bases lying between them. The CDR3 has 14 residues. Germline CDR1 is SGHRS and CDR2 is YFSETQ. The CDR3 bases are TGCGCCAGCAGCTCCACGGACAGCCAAGAGACCCAGTACTTC. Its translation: CASSSTDSQETQYF.

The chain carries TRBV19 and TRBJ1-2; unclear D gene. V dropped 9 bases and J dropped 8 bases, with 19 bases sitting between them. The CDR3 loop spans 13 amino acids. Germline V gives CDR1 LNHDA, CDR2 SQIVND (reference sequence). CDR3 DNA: TGTGCCAGCCGTCACCGTGAAGCCCGCGGCTACACCTTC. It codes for CASRHREARGYTF.

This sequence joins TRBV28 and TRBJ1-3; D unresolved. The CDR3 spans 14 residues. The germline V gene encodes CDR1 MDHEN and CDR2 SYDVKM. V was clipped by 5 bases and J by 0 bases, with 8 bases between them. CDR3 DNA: TGTGCCAGCAGTCCCGGGTTCTCTGGAAACACCATATATTTT. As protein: CASSPGFSGNTIYF.

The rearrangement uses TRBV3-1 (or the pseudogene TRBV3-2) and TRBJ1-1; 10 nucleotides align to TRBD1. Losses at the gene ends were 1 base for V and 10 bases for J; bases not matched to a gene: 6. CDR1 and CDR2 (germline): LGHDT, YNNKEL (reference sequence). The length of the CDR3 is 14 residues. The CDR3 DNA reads TGTGCCAGCAGCCAAGTGATGCGGGACAGGGGAGCTTTCTTT. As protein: CASSQVMRDRGAFF.

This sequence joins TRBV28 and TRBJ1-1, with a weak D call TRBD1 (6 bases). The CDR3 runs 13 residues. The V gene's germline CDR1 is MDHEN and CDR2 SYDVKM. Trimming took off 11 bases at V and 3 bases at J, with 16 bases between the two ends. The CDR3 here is CAVRGNYYTEAFF. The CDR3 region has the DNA TGTGCCGTGAGGGGGAACTATTACACTGAAGCTTTCTTT.

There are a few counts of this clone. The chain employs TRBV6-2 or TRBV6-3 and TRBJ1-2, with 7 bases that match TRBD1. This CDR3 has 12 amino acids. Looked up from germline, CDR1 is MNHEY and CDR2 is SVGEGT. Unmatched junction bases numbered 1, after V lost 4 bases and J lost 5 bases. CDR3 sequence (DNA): TGTGCCAGCAGTTTACAGGGGTATGGCTACACCTTC. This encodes CASSLQGYGYTF.

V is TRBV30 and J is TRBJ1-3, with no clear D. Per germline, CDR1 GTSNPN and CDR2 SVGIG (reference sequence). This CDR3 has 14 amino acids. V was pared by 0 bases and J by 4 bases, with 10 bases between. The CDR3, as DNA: TGTGCCTGGAGTGTTGAACGGTCGGGAAACACCATATATTTT. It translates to CAWSVERSGNTIYF.

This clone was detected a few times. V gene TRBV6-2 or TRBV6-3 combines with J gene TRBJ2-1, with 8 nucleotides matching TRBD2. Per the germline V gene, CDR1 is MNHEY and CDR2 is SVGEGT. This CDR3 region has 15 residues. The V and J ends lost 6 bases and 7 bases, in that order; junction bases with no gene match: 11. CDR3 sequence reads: CASSPHLSGGNEQFF. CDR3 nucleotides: TGTGCCAGCAGCCCGCATTTGTCGGGAGGGAATGAGCAGTTCTTC.